The 16 T cell receptor beta chains below come from one sample, sequenced in a study of tumor and adjacent non-tumor tissue in lung cancer listed by TCRdb under 2018. Receptor libraries were prepared by multiplex PCR. The sequencer was an Illumina HiSeq 2500. TCRbeta libraries were constructed through three rounds of nested PCR with primers (Table S4) according to protocols adapted from ARM-PCR. TCRdb's own reprocessing of the public reads used fastp at Q25 and MiXCR and kept productive beta chains. Rows are unified per CDR3 protein, each entry keeping the most common DNA and genes. This sample lists 100,000 or so distinct CDR3 sequences; around three fifths were detected once. Around 19% of the sample is held by the ten biggest clonotypes. Bulk unsorted tissue served as the source for RNA extraction, and RNA quality was assessed using a NanoDrop ND-1000 and an Agilent 2100. For the normal lung samples, distant non-tumor tissue was collected more than 3 cm away from the tumor edge.

The sequencing sample was made of distant non-tumor lung tissue. The receptors were sampled from a man aged 30 to 45 with non-small cell lung cancer.

This clonotype has just one count. The V and J genes are TRBV20-1 and TRBJ2-5; D may be TRBD1 (5 bases). The end of the DNA is better explained by TRBJ2-1, so the J call may be wrong. Per germline, CDR1 DFQATT and CDR2 SNEGSKA (reference sequence). This CDR3 is built from 12 residues. This CDR3 is CSVRRGGETQFF. Written as DNA, the CDR3 is TGCAGTGTCCGAAGGGGCGGTGAGACCCAGTTCTTC.

Details on this clonotype: Germline is not matched at one junction end, which may reflect a read error. The J gene is TRBJ2-6, the V gene TRBV6-4, with a tentative D call TRBD1 (5 bases). Germline V gene sequence: CDR1 MRHNA, CDR2 SNTAGT. The CDR3 length is 14 residues. CDR3 bases: TGTGCCAGCAGTAGCAGCTCTGGGGCCAACGTCCTGACTTTT. Protein product: CASSSSSGANVLTF.

In its sample, this clonotype was seen many times. J is TRBJ2-3 and V is TRBV20-1; 8 bases match TRBD2. V was pared by 0 bases and J by 4 bases, with 9 bases of the junction left unmatched. CDR1 and CDR2 (germline): DFQATT, SNEGSKA (reference sequence). The CDR3 is 16 residues long. DNA of the CDR3: TGCAGTGCTAGAGATTGGACTAGCTGGGGGGCAGATACGCAGTATTTT. This encodes CSARDWTSWGADTQYF.

In its sample, this clonotype was seen a few times. The chain uses TRBV5-1 and TRBJ2-2; D perhaps matches TRBD1 (5 bases). CDR1 and CDR2 from the germline V gene are SGHRS and YFSETQ. V was cut by 2 bases and J by 6 bases, with 14 bases left in between. This CDR3 spans 15 amino acids. Here the CDR3 reads CASSLALAGSGELFF. CDR3 sequence (DNA): TGCGCCAGCAGCTTAGCGCTTGCAGGGTCCGGGGAGCTGTTTTTT. Looking up the rest from reference TRBV5-1 and TRBJ2-2 gives the full variable domain: KAGVTQTPRYLIKTRGQQVTLSCSPISGHRSVSWYQQTPGQGLQFLFEYFSETQRNKGNFPGRFSGRQFSNSRSEMNVSTLELGDSALYLCASSLALAGSGELFFGEGSRLTVL.

Of note for this clonotype: The CDR3 does not end in the conserved phenylalanine or tryptophan, so this is likely a read error. The chain uses TRBV29-1 and TRBJ2-7; 8 bases are a match to TRBD1. Germline values: CDR1 SQVTM, CDR2 ANQGSEA. The CDR3 is 14 amino acids. CDR3 in DNA: TGCAGCGTTCATGAAGGGACAGGATACTACAAGCAGTACTTG. This translates into CSVHEGTGYYKQYL.

This clonotype was found once. Sequence at one end of the junction differs from germline and may be a read error. The CDR3 DNA follows: TGTGCCAGCAGCTTGGAGAGGGATAGGGAGCAGTCCTTC. Its translation: CASSLERDREQSF. The V call is TRBV5-5, the J call TRBJ2-1, with TRBD2 as a possible D gene (5 bases). This CDR3 has 13 amino acids. Germline-derived CDR1 and CDR2 are SGHKS and YYEKEE (reference sequence). Full variable domain (missing parts from reference TRBV5-5 and TRBJ2-1): DAGVTQSPTHLIKTRGQQVTLRCSPISGHKSVSWYQQVLGQGPQFIFQYYEKEERGRGNFPDRFSARQFPNYSSELNVNALLLGDSALYLCASSLERDREQSFGPGTRLTVL.

The chain recombines TRBV6-6 with TRBJ2-7; TRBD1 is a possible D gene (6 bases). The germline gives CDR1 MNHNY, CDR2 SVGAGI (reference sequence). V lost 6 bases and J lost 0, with 12 bases in between. The CDR3 covers 14 residues. CDR3 nucleotide sequence: TGTGCCAGCAGCTTCTGGGACACCTCCTACGAGCAGTACTTC. Amino acids: CASSFWDTSYEQYF.

This clonotype appeared many times. This chain uses TRBV6-6 with TRBJ1-4; TRBD1 matches 9 bases. The V and J ends lost 8 bases and 7 bases, in that order; junction bases with no gene match: 5. The germline gives CDR1 MNHNY, CDR2 SVGAGI (reference sequence). This CDR3 comprises 13 residues. Here the CDR3 reads CASSGTGPEKLFF. CDR3 nucleotides: TGTGCCAGCTCCGGGACAGGGCCTGAAAAACTGTTTTTT.

On this clonotype: It may be a read error: a sequence one base away is much more abundant. The V call is TRBV29-1, the J call TRBJ2-1; 7 bases are a match to TRBD1. This CDR3 region has 15 residues. Germline CDR1 and CDR2: SQVTM and ANQGSEA. CDR3 coding DNA: TGCAGCGTTGAAGATCCGGGACAGATTTACAATGAGCAGCTCTTC. Its protein is CSVEDPGQIYNEQLF.

Concerning this clonotype: Its ends do not fully match the called genes, so a read error is possible. The chain carries TRBV11-2 and TRBJ1-2; 7 nucleotides align to TRBD1. CDR1 is SGHAT and CDR2 is FQNNGV in the germline V gene. The CDR3 is 12 amino acids. The CDR3 protein is CASSDRVYGYTF. The CDR3 DNA reads as TGTGCAAGCAGCGACAGGGTTTATGGCTACACCTTC.

V is TRBV29-1 and J is TRBJ2-7, with 7 bases aligning to TRBD1. CDR1 is SQVTM and CDR2 is ANQGSEA in the germline V gene. This CDR3 spans 12 amino acids. The CDR3 sequence is CNVEGQSNEQYF. CDR3 DNA: TGCAACGTCGAGGGACAGTCCAACGAGCAGTACTTC.

There are a few counts of this clonotype. A much larger clone is a single base away; this may be a read error. The chain employs TRBV6-5 and TRBJ1-3, with 7 positions matching TRBD1. The length of the CDR3 is 16 residues. From germline, CDR1 is MNHEY and CDR2 SVGAGI. DNA for the CDR3: TGTACCAGCAGCCGCAACAGAGACAGGGTCAGGAACACCATATATTTT. Translation: CTSSRNRDRVRNTIYF.

For this clonotype: The final CDR3 position lacks the conserved phenylalanine or tryptophan, pointing to a likely read error. The J gene is TRBJ1-2, the V gene TRBV12-3 or TRBV12-4; TRBD1 agrees at 7 bases. V gave up 5 bases and J gave up 11 bases; unmatched junction bases: 5. The CDR3 spans 11 residues. The CDR3 is CASSRGTEYTL. CDR3 sequence (DNA): TGTGCCAGCAGTAGAGGGACAGAGTACACCCTC.

On this clonotype: Because the CDR3 is missing its conserved closing phenylalanine or tryptophan, this is likely a read error. The rearrangement uses TRBV11-2 and TRBJ1-2; D is uncertain. Germline values: CDR1 SGHAT, CDR2 FQNNGV. CDR3 length: 14 amino acids. Here the CDR3 reads CASSLVSLNYGYTS. The CDR3, as DNA: TGTGCTAGCAGCTTAGTTTCTCTTAACTATGGCTACACCTCC.

This clonotype was detected a few times. Given a much more abundant clone one base away, this may be a read error. The rearrangement uses TRBV6-1 and TRBJ2-7; D remains unclear. The germline gives CDR1 MNHNS, CDR2 SASEGT. This CDR3 is built from 12 residues. The CDR3 protein is CVSSELAYEQYF. In DNA form, the CDR3 reads TGTGTCAGCAGTGAACTGGCTTACGAGCAGTACTTC.

Worth noting for this clonotype: A much larger clone lies one base from this, so it may be a read error. This chain connects TRBV5-5 to TRBJ2-5, with 8 positions matching TRBD1. Germline CDR1 and CDR2: SGHKS and YYEKEE (reference sequence). The CDR3 is 15 residues long. CDR3 region: CARSLSTGGGETQYF. The CDR3 DNA follows: TGTGCCAGGAGCTTGTCCACAGGGGGTGGCGAGACCCAGTACTTC.